Sequencing of this TCR beta chain was carried out in a study of T cells expressing NK-cell markers. Germline CDR1 and CDR2: SGHRS and YFSETQ. The CDR3 extends over 15 amino acids. TCRdb reprocessed the 5' RACE reads and stores each CDR3 protein as one record, lacking DNA. The sample table sets out about 430,000 distinct CDR3 sequences. The J gene is TRBJ1-6, the V gene TRBV5-1; TCRdb returns TRBD1, unconfirmable since there is no DNA. The sequencing input was blood T cells: a sorted CD56 or NKG2C T cell subset, CD4+ or CD8+ T cells, or bulk PBMC T cells (not recorded which). This TCR came from a woman in her forties or fifties in good health. This CDR3 reads CASQRQGIPGSPLHF.